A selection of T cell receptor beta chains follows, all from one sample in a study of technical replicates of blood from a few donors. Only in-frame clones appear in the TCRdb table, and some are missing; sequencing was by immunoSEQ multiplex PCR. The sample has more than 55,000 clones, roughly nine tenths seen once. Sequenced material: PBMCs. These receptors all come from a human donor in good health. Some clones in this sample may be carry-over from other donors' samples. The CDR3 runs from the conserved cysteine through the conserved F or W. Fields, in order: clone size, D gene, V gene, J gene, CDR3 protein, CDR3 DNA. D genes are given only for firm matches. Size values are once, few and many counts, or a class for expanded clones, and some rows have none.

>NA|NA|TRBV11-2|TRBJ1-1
CASSLHMNTEAFF
TGTGCCAGCAGCTTACACATGAACACTGAAGCTTTCTTT
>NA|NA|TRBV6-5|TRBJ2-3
CASSSSVYGDTQYF
TGTGCCAGCAGTTCCTCCGTTTACGGAGATACGCAGTATTTT
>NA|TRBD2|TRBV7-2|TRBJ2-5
CASSLVSRGAGETQYF
TGTGCCAGCAGCTTAGTTTCGCGGGGGGCAGGAGAGACCCAGTACTTC
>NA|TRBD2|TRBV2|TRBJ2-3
CASNPTSGGADTQYF
TGTGCCAGCAATCCGACTAGCGGGGGGGCAGATACGCAGTATTTT
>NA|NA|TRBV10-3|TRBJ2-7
CATSGDGPEQYF
TGTGCCACCTCAGGGGATGGCCCCGAGCAGTACTTC
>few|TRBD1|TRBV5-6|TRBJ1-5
CASSLMGQGARQPQHF
TGTGCCAGCAGCTTGATGGGACAGGGGGCTAGACAGCCCCAGCATTTT
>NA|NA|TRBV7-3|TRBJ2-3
CASSLTGASSTDTQYF
TGTGCCAGCAGCTTAACGGGGGCTAGTTCGACAGATACGCAGTATTTT
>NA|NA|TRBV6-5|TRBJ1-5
CASSPLGASNQPQHF
TGTGCCAGCAGTCCACTGGGGGCCAGCAATCAGCCCCAGCATTTT
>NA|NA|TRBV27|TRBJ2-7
CASSSTQLSYEQYF
TGTGCCAGCAGTTCTACCCAATTAAGCTACGAGCAGTACTTC
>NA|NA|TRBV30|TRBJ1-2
CAWSVGREGYTF
TGTGCCTGGAGTGTAGGCCGGGAGGGCTACACCTTC
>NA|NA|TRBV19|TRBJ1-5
CASSEGGFSNQPQHF
TGTGCCAGTAGCGAAGGGGGTTTTAGCAATCAGCCCCAGCATTTT
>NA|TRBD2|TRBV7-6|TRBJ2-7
CASSLGLAGVYEQYF
TGTGCCAGCAGCTTAGGCCTAGCGGGGGTCTACGAGCAGTACTTC
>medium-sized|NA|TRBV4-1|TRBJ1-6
CASSPSIRQAHSPLHF
TGCGCCAGCAGCCCATCTATCCGGCAGGCCCATTCACCCCTCCACTTT
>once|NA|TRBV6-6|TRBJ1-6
CASSHELSPLHF
TGTGCCAGCAGCCACGAACTCTCACCCCTCCACTTT
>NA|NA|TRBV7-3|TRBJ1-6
CASSLTLRASSYNSPLHF
TGTGCCAGCAGCTTAACGTTGCGGGCAAGCTCCTATAATTCACCCCTCCACTTT
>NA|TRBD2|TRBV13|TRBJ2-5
CASSLSGGQETQYF
TGTGCCAGCAGCCTAAGCGGGGGGCAAGAGACCCAGTACTTC
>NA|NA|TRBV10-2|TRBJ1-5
CASSVLRGQPQHF
TGCGCCAGCAGTGTACTCCGGGGTCAGCCCCAGCATTTT
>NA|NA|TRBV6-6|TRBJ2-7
CASSYTAGAPPYEQYF
TGTGCCAGCAGTTACACCGCGGGGGCCCCCCCCTACGAGCAGTACTTC
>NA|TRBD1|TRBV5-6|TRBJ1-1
CASTDTGVTEAFF
TGTGCCAGCACCGATACAGGGGTGACTGAAGCTTTCTTT
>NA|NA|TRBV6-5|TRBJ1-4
CASSYATTTNEKLFF
TGTGCCAGCAGTTACGCGACAACGACTAATGAAAAACTGTTTTTT
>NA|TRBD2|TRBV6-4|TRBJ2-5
CASSPTSGRGETQYF
TGTGCCAGCAGTCCAACTAGCGGGAGGGGAGAGACCCAGTACTTC
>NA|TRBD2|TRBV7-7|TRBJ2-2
CASRRTSGVGTGELFF
TGTGCCAGCAGGCGGACTAGCGGGGTCGGTACCGGGGAGCTGTTTTTT
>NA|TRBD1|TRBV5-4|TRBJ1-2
CASSLAGDSYGYTF
TGTGCCAGCAGCTTGGCTGGGGACAGCTATGGCTACACCTTC
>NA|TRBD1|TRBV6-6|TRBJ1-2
CASSYTGQGDYGYTF
TGTGCCAGCAGTTACACTGGACAGGGGGATTATGGCTACACCTTC